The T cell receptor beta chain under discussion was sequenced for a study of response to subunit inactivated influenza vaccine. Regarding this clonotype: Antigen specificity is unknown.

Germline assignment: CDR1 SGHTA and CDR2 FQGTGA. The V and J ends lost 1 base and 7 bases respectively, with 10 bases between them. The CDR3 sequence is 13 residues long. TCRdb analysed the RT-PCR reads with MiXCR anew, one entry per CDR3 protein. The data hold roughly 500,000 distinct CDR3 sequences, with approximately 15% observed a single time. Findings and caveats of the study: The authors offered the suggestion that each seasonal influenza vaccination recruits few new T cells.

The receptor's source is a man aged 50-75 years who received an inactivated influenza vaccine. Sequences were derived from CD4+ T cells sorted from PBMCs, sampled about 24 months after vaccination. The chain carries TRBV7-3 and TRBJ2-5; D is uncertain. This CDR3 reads CASSLRQEGTQYF. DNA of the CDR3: TGTGCCAGCAGCTTAAGGCAAGAAGGGACCCAGTACTTC. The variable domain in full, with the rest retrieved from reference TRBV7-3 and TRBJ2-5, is GAGVSQTPSNKVTEKGKYVELRCDPISGHTALYWYRQSLGQGPEFLIYFQGTGAADDSGLPNDRFFAVRPEGSVSTLKIQRTERGDSAVYLCASSLRQEGTQYFGPGTRLLVL.